The 26 T cell receptor beta chains presented below share a single source sample, sequenced in a study of identical twins. TCRdb independently ran MiXCR on the 5' RACE reads; one entry per CDR3 protein. The sample holds about 1.7 million distinct CDR3 sequences, around 29% seen once. Sequenced material: cord blood. The receptors here all came from a newborn girl in good health.

This clonotype was seen more than once but under ten times. This chain uses TRBV20-1 with TRBJ2-1, with TRBD2 matching 8 bases. This CDR3 has 16 residues. CDR1 is DFQATT, CDR2 SNEGSKA, per germline (reference sequence). V was clipped by 6 bases and J by 6 bases; unmatched bases: 16. This CDR3 reads CSAVGLAPQTVNEQFF. The CDR3 DNA reads TGCAGTGCCGTCGGACTAGCTCCCCAGACGGTCAATGAGCAGTTCTTC.

This clonotype was counted between two and nine times. This chain links TRBV7-9 with TRBJ2-3; D is undetermined. Trimming shortened V by 0 bases and J by 1 base, and 14 bases separated the two germline ends. This CDR3 region has 17 residues. Germline CDR1 and CDR2: SEHNR and FQNEAQ (reference sequence). The CDR3 spells CASSLAPSNSGTDTQYF. The CDR3 DNA reads as TGTGCCAGCAGCTTAGCCCCATCCAACAGCGGCACAGATACGCAGTATTTT.

This clonotype was picked up a small number of times. In nucleotides, the CDR3 is TGCGCCAGCAGCCAAGAAGTAGGACACCTCTACGAGCAGTACTTC. Amino acids: CASSQEVGHLYEQYF. The chain joins TRBV4-1 to TRBJ2-7, with a weak D call TRBD1 (5 bases). Germline assignment: CDR1 MGHRA and CDR2 YSYEKL. This CDR3 is 15 amino acids long. V was shortened by 0 bases and J by 3 bases, with 12 bases between the two germline ends.

This clonotype has more than one count but fewer than ten. This chain uses TRBV12-3 or TRBV12-4 with TRBJ2-1, with D perhaps matching TRBD1 or TRBD2 (6 bases each). There are 12 residues in the CDR3. V was cut by 3 bases and J by 9 bases, with 9 bases left in between. This CDR3 is CASSFPGAEQFF. The CDR3 nucleotides read TGTGCCAGCAGTTTCCCGGGGGCTGAGCAGTTCTTC.

In this sample, this clonotype turned up many times. V is TRBV27 and J is TRBJ2-7; D may be TRBD2 (5 bases). Germline loops: CDR1 MNHEY, CDR2 SMNVEV (reference sequence). There are 15 residues in the CDR3. Trimming pared 0 bases from V and 0 bases from J, leaving 9 bases between. The CDR3 protein is CASSLSPDYSYEQYF. CDR3 DNA sequence: TGTGCCAGCAGTTTATCCCCAGACTACTCCTACGAGCAGTACTTC.

V and J are TRBV6-4 and TRBJ1-4, with D possibly being TRBD1 (6 bases). V dropped 3 bases and J dropped 0 bases, with 11 bases sitting between them. This CDR3 spans 16 amino acids. Germline V gene data show CDR1 as MRHNA and CDR2 as SNTAGT. The CDR3 reads CASSEPGATTNEKLFF. The CDR3 DNA reads TGTGCCAGCAGTGAACCAGGGGCAACAACTAATGAAAAACTGTTTTTT.

In this sample, this clonotype turned up a few times. The CDR3 loop reads CASSLVQVAITYEQYF. In DNA, the CDR3 is TGTGCCAGCAGCTTAGTTCAGGTAGCGATAACCTACGAGCAGTACTTC. The chain uses TRBV7-2 and TRBJ2-7; tentative D call: TRBD2 (5 bases). Trimming removed 1 base from V and 2 bases from J, with 15 bases in between. Germline CDR1 and CDR2: SGHTA and FQGNSA. This CDR3 contains 16 residues.

The chain uses TRBV28 and TRBJ2-7, with 10 bases that match TRBD2. Judging by the DNA end, TRBJ2-5 fits better; the J call may be wrong. The germline V gene encodes CDR1 MDHEN and CDR2 SYDVKM. CDR3 length: 17 amino acids. The CDR3 sequence is CASSLGSGGALQETQYF. In DNA, the CDR3 is TGTGCCAGCAGTTTGGGAAGCGGGGGGGCCCTCCAAGAGACCCAGTACTTC.

This clonotype was detected only a few times. The chain carries TRBV20-1 and TRBJ1-5, with D maybe TRBD1 (5 bases). V shed 5 bases and J shed 5 bases, with 19 bases lying between them. Germline loops: CDR1 DFQATT, CDR2 SNEGSKA (reference sequence). The CDR3 extends over 15 amino acids. The CDR3 nucleotides are TGCAGTGCTTTCCAGGGAGGTGGGCGCGATCAGCCCCAGCATTTT. Encoded protein: CSAFQGGGRDQPQHF.

The J gene is TRBJ1-2, the V gene TRBV27, with no clear D. Trimming left V 2 bases short and J 8 bases short, with 12 bases between. The germline V gene has CDR1 MNHEY and CDR2 SMNVEV (reference sequence). The CDR3 sequence is 13 residues long. CDR3 amino acids: CASSLRKSGGYTF. Written as DNA, the CDR3 is TGTGCCAGCAGTTTAAGAAAGTCCGGGGGCTACACCTTC.

This clonotype was seen repeatedly, ten times or more. The CDR3 here is CARIPGTQYNEQFF. The DNA of the CDR3 is TGTGCCAGGATACCCGGGACACAATACAATGAGCAGTTCTTC. The chain recombines TRBV27 with TRBJ2-1; weak D call: TRBD1 (6 bases). CDR1 is MNHEY and CDR2 is SMNVEV in the germline V gene (reference sequence). The CDR3 has 14 residues. V was shortened by 9 bases and J by 4 bases, with 16 bases between the two germline ends.

The genes are TRBV4-2 and TRBJ1-5; D uncertain. This CDR3 is built from 16 residues. Trimming stripped 1 base from V and 0 bases from J, with 10 bases between. CDR1 LGHNA and CDR2 YNFKEQ come from the germline V gene. The CDR3 reads CASSQGKHDSNQPQHF. CDR3 coding DNA: TGTGCCAGCAGCCAAGGAAAACATGATAGCAATCAGCCCCAGCATTTT.

The table lists this clonotype with a few counts. V gene TRBV10-3 combines with J gene TRBJ1-2; TRBD1 agrees at 7 bases. Germline CDR1 and CDR2: ENHRY and SYGVKD. J was trimmed by 8 bases and V by 6 bases; bases with no gene match: 6. CDR3 length equals 12 residues. The CDR3 DNA follows: TGTGCCATCAGCGGACAGGAAGGAGGCTACACCTTC. Its protein product is CAISGQEGGYTF.

The gene calls are TRBV11-2 and TRBJ2-5, with a possible D match to TRBD2 (5 bases). The CDR3 has 14 amino acids. The germline gives CDR1 SGHAT, CDR2 FQNNGV. Trimming left V 0 bases short and J 11 bases short, with 16 bases between. CDR3 DNA: TGTGCCAGCAGCTTAGATGGAGGCAGGAGTGAGCAGTACTTC. Translating gives CASSLDGGRSEQYF.

The chain links TRBV20-1 to TRBJ2-7; TRBD1 might be the D (6 bases). The CDR3 is 13 residues long. Trimming pared 6 bases from V and 7 bases from J, leaving 19 bases between. Germline CDR1 reads DFQATT; CDR2 reads SNEGSKA (reference sequence). The CDR3 coding sequence is TGCAGTGCCCCCTCCACAGGGTTAGGTGAGCAGTACTTC. It codes for CSAPSTGLGEQYF.

In its sample, this clonotype was seen a few times. This CDR3 is CASSQVVPTGTGVAKNIQYF. The CDR3 DNA sequence: TGCGCCAGCAGCCAAGTGGTCCCTACCGGGACAGGGGTTGCCAAAAACATTCAGTACTTC. This sequence joins TRBV4-1 and TRBJ2-4, with 10 bases matching TRBD1. The J segment lost 1 base and the V segment lost 1 base, leaving 13 bases of the junction unmatched. The CDR3 loop spans 20 amino acids. Germline V gene data show CDR1 as MGHRA and CDR2 as YSYEKL.

CDR3 in amino acids: CSAPPTRSGELFF. Here the CDR3 DNA reads TGCAGTGCTCCCCCGACTAGATCCGGGGAGCTGTTTTTT. The chain couples TRBV20-1 to TRBJ2-2, with D possibly being TRBD2 (6 bases). Trimming shortened V by 5 bases and J by 6 bases, and 13 bases separated the two germline ends. Germline assignment: CDR1 DFQATT and CDR2 SNEGSKA (reference sequence). The CDR3 runs 13 residues.

The V and J genes are TRBV4-2 and TRBJ2-5; TRBD2 might be the D (6 bases). With the DNA end fitting TRBJ2-7 better, the J assignment may be wrong. The CDR3 runs 16 residues. CDR1 LGHNA and CDR2 YNFKEQ come from the germline V gene. CDR3 protein: CASSQDAPGGNCEQYF. CDR3 DNA sequence: TGTGCCAGCAGCCAAGACGCTCCCGGCGGGAACTGCGAGCAGTACTTC.

V usage is TRBV25-1 and J usage is TRBJ2-5; TRBD2 matches 13 bases. The end of the DNA is better explained by TRBJ2-7, so the J call may be wrong. The CDR3 is 16 residues long. Germline CDR1 MGHDK, CDR2 SYGVNS. CDR3 nucleotides: TGTGCCAGCAGTGAATATATGGGACTAGCGGGATACGAGCAGTACTTC. It encodes CASSEYMGLAGYEQYF.

The chain combines TRBV4-2 with TRBJ2-3, with a possible D match to TRBD2 (6 bases). The CDR3 spans 17 residues. Germline CDR1 LGHNA, CDR2 YNFKEQ. The germline V and J ends were trimmed by 0 bases and 5 bases, with 18 bases remaining between them. DNA of the CDR3: TGTGCCAGCAGCCAAGATCCCTCCGCGGGATCAGTAGATACGCAGTATTTT. This translates into CASSQDPSAGSVDTQYF.

This clonotype was observed a handful of times. The CDR3 nucleotides are TGTGCCAGCAGCCCCGCCGCGGGGTACGAGCAGTACTTC. Translated: CASSPAAGYEQYF. The chain recombines TRBV11-2 with TRBJ2-7; D perhaps matches TRBD2 (6 bases). Trimming stripped 5 bases from V and 4 bases from J, with 12 bases between. The germline V gene has CDR1 SGHAT and CDR2 FQNNGV. This CDR3 contains 13 residues.

This chain connects TRBV7-2 to TRBJ2-1, with 8 bases identical to TRBD2. Germline V gene sequence: CDR1 SGHTA, CDR2 FQGNSA. After removal of 4 bases from V and 8 bases from J, the junction contained 10 bases not matched to a gene. This CDR3 has 15 amino acids. The CDR3 DNA sequence: TGTGCCAGCAGCTCGGCCGGGACTAGGATTCATGAGCAGTTCTTC. This sequence encodes CASSSAGTRIHEQFF.

This chain links TRBV20-1 with TRBJ2-2; D gene ambiguous. V was clipped by 3 bases and J by 1 base, with 9 bases between them. CDR1 and CDR2 from the germline V gene are DFQATT and SNEGSKA (reference sequence). CDR3 size: 14 residues. CDR3: CSASGQVNTGELFF. CDR3 nucleotide sequence: TGCAGTGCTAGTGGGCAGGTGAACACCGGGGAGCTGTTTTTT.

This clonotype was found a few times. The J gene is TRBJ2-1, the V gene TRBV14; the match to TRBD2 covers 13 bases. In germline, CDR1 is SGHDN, CDR2 FVKESK. Trimming cost V 2 bases and J 8 bases; bases outside gene matches: 9. The CDR3 extends over 17 amino acids. Here the CDR3 DNA reads TGTGCCAGCAGCCAACCTTCCGGACTAGCGGGAGTCGATGAGCAGTTCTTC. This encodes CASSQPSGLAGVDEQFF.

Ten or more counts support this clonotype. The V gene is TRBV5-1, the J gene TRBJ2-1; D may be TRBD2 (5 bases). Trimming removed 0 bases at V and 4 bases at J, with 11 bases between. Germline loops: CDR1 SGHRS, CDR2 YFSETQ. The CDR3 totals 15 residues. In nucleotides, the CDR3 is TGCGCCAGCAGCTTGGATCTAGCCTCTTACAATGAGCAGTTCTTC. Its protein is CASSLDLASYNEQFF.

This clonotype was seen more than once but under ten times. The chain joins TRBV20-1 to TRBJ1-4; TRBD1 aligns across 9 bases. The CDR3 length is 14 residues. V shed 0 bases, J shed 8 bases, and the junction held 4 bases outside the gene matches. CDR1 and CDR2 (germline): DFQATT, SNEGSKA (reference sequence). The CDR3 coding sequence is TGCAGTGCTAGAGACGACAGGGGGGGAGAAAAACTGTTTTTT. Protein sequence: CSARDDRGGEKLFF.